This T cell receptor (beta chain) appears in the sequencing data of a study of blood T cell repertoires in COVID-19 (dated by TCRdb to between 2020 and 2021). A note on the overall study: Collaborator samples came from the United States, Italy and Spain and covered acute and convalescent phases of COVID-19. The prospective study material was composed of cDNA or gDNA derived from T cells, B-cell-depleted T cells, or PBMCs. Subjects who had been exposed to COVID-19, were actively infected with it, or had recovered from it provided the deeply sampled blood TCRbeta repertoires that made up the dataset. The repertoires were released in a freely available public database meant as a resource for research on the immune response to SARS-CoV-2. The samples were drawn from two sources: the first 160 participants of the ongoing ImmuneRACE study, and 1,000 to 1,500 subjects contributed by 6 global collaborators. Sample metadata almost always included a de-identified subject ID, COVID-19 status, age in years and sex. Where available, HLA class I and class II types were taken from metadata supplied by the sample provider and were not determined by assay-based typing. Study-wide conclusions, independent of this receptor: Clinical and demographic metadata were provided uncurated, with the amount varying by source and participant.

This clone appeared a single time. Its antigen remains undetermined. No much larger clonotype is one base removed from it; base qualities were not supplied. Whole blood was collected in K2EDTA tubes by collaborating institutions according to the institutions' own protocols. For TCRbeta analysis, collaborators shipped samples as frozen whole blood, isolated PBMCs, or DNA extracted from either of those sample types. TCRbeta CDR3 regions were amplified from genomic DNA using the immunoSEQ Assay, a bias-controlled multiplex PCR. Regarding the original processing steps: The number of nucleated cells in each sample was estimated from the amplification of reference gene primers within the assay. Sequence reads were collapsed and filtered to measure the absolute abundance of every unique TCRbeta CDR3 rearrangement. For each sample, productive Simpson clonality was calculated as the square root of Simpson's diversity index across productive rearrangements. This immuneACCESS table, as held by TCRdb, lists in-frame sequences with V and J called but not all clones. Of the missing ones, under half trace to an unresolved V gene in checked studies; the others have no known cause. V and J calls and clone size are as listed in that table; D and trimming were resolved from the DNA. This sample comprises about 100,000 clones, more than 70% of them detected only once. The ten largest clones capture around 13% of the sample.

CDR1 and CDR2 are read off the germline V gene as SGHTA and FQGNSA. The germline V and J ends show losses of 6 bases and 4 bases respectively, and no gene match explains 7 bases of the junction. From its cysteine to its phenylalanine, the CDR3 spans 14 amino acids. CDR3 DNA is the only sequence kept; it has 42 bases, read in frame from the first base. Sequencing was done on a sample of peripheral blood. This TCR derives from a human donor in a cohort sampled during active COVID-19. The sequence joins TRBV7-2 to TRBJ1-2, with 8 junctional bases fitting TRBD1. The CDR3 here reads CASRLDQGAYGYTF. The DNA sequence is as follows: TGTGCCAGCAGGTTGGACCAGGGGGCCTATGGCTACACCTTC.